This T cell receptor (beta chain) was profiled in a study of blood T cell repertoires in COVID-19. The wider study: Nucleic acid was either cDNA or gDNA, and it came from T cells, B-cell-depleted T cells, or PBMCs.

This clone appeared a single time. Source study methods: From reference gene primer amplification, estimates of nucleated cell counts were derived. Repertoires were generated with immunoSEQ multiplex PCR, while TCRdb's copy carries only in-frame clones and drops some. V and J calls and clone size follow that table, whereas D and trimming were derived from the DNA. The sample contains around 120,000 clones, 90% of which appear only once. This CDR3 has 16 residues. Germline values: CDR1 SGHVS, CDR2 FNYEAQ. V was clipped by 5 bases and J by 0 bases, with 14 bases between them. Patients from Seattle were sampled longitudinally, starting during active infection.

This sequence originates from a man aged 55 to 70 with COVID-19, enrolled during active disease. Material: peripheral blood. The V and J genes are TRBV7-6 and TRBJ2-1; D perhaps matches TRBD1 (5 bases). The CDR3: CASSQDTGSSYNEQFF. The DNA of the CDR3 is TGTGCCAGCAGCCAGGACACTGGAAGCTCCTACAATGAGCAGTTCTTC.